This TCR beta chain was recorded in a study of CD4+ T cells in melanoma. The study, taken as a whole, reports: A reported correlation linked neoantigen-specific CD4+ T cells to CD8+, macrophage and B cell function. In melanoma, neoantigen-specific CD4+ T cells reportedly differed in differentiation state.

Regarding this clone: What it recognizes is unknown.

Clones were sequenced by immunoSEQ multiplex PCR, and TCRdb holds only the in-frame ones, with some missing. The data show 9,500 to 13,000 clones, approximately 67% seen once. Specimen: cells from a culture (not recorded whether cultured in vitro). This sequence was found in a human donor with melanoma.

The CDR3 bases are TGTGCCAGCAGTGATTTGGGAGGGTACCGAAACACCATATATTTT. Its translation: CASSDLGGYRNTIYF. This chain connects TRBV6-1 to TRBJ1-3; no definite D call. Per the germline V gene, CDR1 is MNHNS and CDR2 is SASEGT. Trimming removed 3 bases at V and 5 bases at J, with 14 bases between. The CDR3 is 15 residues long.